This TCR beta chain was captured in a study of T-cell memory formation after mild COVID-19. Study at large: TCR clusters largely stayed donor specific. Study outcomes and limitations: Contracting CD8+ clones were enriched in EMRA, CD4+ mainly in CM and EM.

TCR alpha and TCR beta cDNA libraries carrying sample barcodes and UMIs were produced by 5'RACE using constant-segment primers. TCRdb passed the 5' RACE reads through MiXCR, listing each CDR3 protein once. The sample holds roughly 300,000 distinct CDR3 sequences; roughly 8% are singletons and the top ten take roughly 23%. This clonotype showed up just a few times. The antigen remains unidentified. Per germline, CDR1 SGHKS and CDR2 YYEKEE (reference sequence). J lost 7 bases, V lost 1 base, and 9 bases had no gene match. The CDR3 loop spans 15 amino acids. Sequencing was performed on PBMCs or a T cell subset sorted from them (not recorded which). The receptor comes from a man between 18 and 35 years old who had mild COVID-19 (a few samples of this study predate the infection). Cell type and time point are not known. The gene calls are TRBV5-5 and TRBJ1-2; 8 nucleotides agree with TRBD1. DNA for the CDR3: TGTGCCAGCAGCTTGATCAGGGGGCCGGACCTTGGCTACACCTTC. Its translation is CASSLIRGPDLGYTF.